The clone carrying this T cell receptor beta chain was counted many times. Its antigen is not known. The data stem from a study of T-cell reconstitution after alpha-beta-depleted transplantation in children. Study conclusions and caveats: Newly made T cells mostly supplied T-cell counts and diversity one year after transplant. From surviving recipient T cells and thymic progenitors came the high day-60 TCRbeta diversity observed in some patients.

Construction of the TCRbeta library involved unique molecular identifiers. One entry per CDR3 protein, called by TCRdb with MiXCR from the PCR reads. This table has some 450,000 distinct CDR3 sequences, around two fifths appearing once. The length of the CDR3 is 14 residues. V was clipped by 8 bases and J by 4 bases; unmatched bases: 3. The sequence came from a girl aged 2 to 10 with aplastic anemia, due to receive a stem cell transplant. Here the sequenced sample was PBMCs, taken before TCRalphabeta/CD19-depleted stem cell transplant. The V call is TRBV12-3 or TRBV12-4, the J call TRBJ1-5, with 12 bases matching TRBD1. CDR3 residues: CASGTGGFNQPQHF. The DNA of the CDR3 is TGTGCCAGCGGGACAGGGGGCTTTAATCAGCCCCAGCATTTT.